Each of the 5 T cell receptor beta chains below was sequenced from the same sample in a study of OX40 agonist ivuxolimab in advanced cancers. Clones were read by immunoSEQ multiplex PCR, and TCRdb kept only the in-frame ones, dropping some. The repertoire holds some 71,000 clones, with about nine tenths as singletons. The sample here was CD4+ or CD8+ T cells sorted from blood, taken in a trial of the OX40 agonist ivuxolimab. The receptors stem from an adult with an advanced solid tumor such as melanoma, head and neck, liver or kidney cancer.

For the CDR3, the DNA is TGTGCCAGCAGCTCTACTAGCGCTGGGGCCAACGTCCTGACTTTC. Its translation is CASSSTSAGANVLTF. The chain couples TRBV5-5 to TRBJ2-6, with 7 bases that match TRBD2. This CDR3 contains 15 residues. Germline-derived CDR1 and CDR2 are SGHKS and YYEKEE (reference sequence). The junction had 2 bases not matched to a gene; V was cut back by 3 bases and J by 2 bases.

The V call is TRBV14, the J call TRBJ1-1; perhaps TRBD1 as D (5 bases). V gave up 1 base and J gave up 1 base, with 10 bases separating them. Germline-derived CDR1 and CDR2 are SGHDN and FVKESK. This CDR3 contains 15 residues. CDR3 bases: TGTGCCAGCAGCCAAGTGGCCGGGGGGAACACTGAAGCTTTCTTT. Protein product: CASSQVAGGNTEAFF.

The chain recombines TRBV7-2 with TRBJ2-7, with 8 positions matching TRBD1. V lost 5 bases to trimming and J lost 7 bases; unmatched junction nucleotides: 13. The germline V gene encodes CDR1 SGHTA and CDR2 FQGNSA. The CDR3 length is 15 residues. The CDR3 DNA sequence: TGTGCCAGCAGCCCTCCCGACAGGGGTCGGGGGGAGCAGTACTTC. Protein product: CASSPPDRGRGEQYF.

The table lists this clone with a few counts. This sequence joins TRBV7-9 and TRBJ1-2; no clear D. The germline V gene has CDR1 SEHNR and CDR2 FQNEAQ (reference sequence). Between the trimmed V and J ends, which lost 1 base and 4 bases, there was a span of 10 bases. The CDR3 is made up of 14 amino acids. As DNA, the CDR3 is TGTGCCAGCAGCTTAGATCCTCAAAGCTATGGCTACACCTTC. The encoded protein is CASSLDPQSYGYTF. Full variable domain (rest looked up from reference TRBV7-9 and TRBJ1-2): DTGVSQNPRHKITKRGQNVTFRCDPISEHNRLYWYRQTLGQGPEFLTYFQNEAQLEKSRLLSDRFSAERPKGSFSTLEIQRTEQGDSAMYLCASSLDPQSYGYTFGSGTRLTVV.

V gene TRBV5-6 combines with J gene TRBJ2-5; the match to TRBD1 covers 7 bases. The germline CDR1 and CDR2 sequences are SGHDT and YYEEEE. CDR3 length: 15 amino acids. The junction had 3 bases not matched to a gene; V was cut back by 0 bases and J by 1 base. The CDR3 reads CASSLVRGLQETQYF. CDR3 coding DNA: TGTGCCAGCAGCTTGGTAAGGGGGCTCCAAGAGACCCAGTACTTC. The full variable domain, rest sourced from reference TRBV5-6 and TRBJ2-5, is DAGVTQSPTHLIKTRGQQVTLRCSPKSGHDTVSWYQQALGQGPQFIFQYYEEEERQRGNFPDRFSGHQFPNYSSELNVNALLLGDSALYLCASSLVRGLQETQYFGPGTRLLVL.